The clone carrying this T cell receptor (beta chain) was seen once. This entry belongs to a study of control samples from healthy donors and cancer patients. The table came from immunoSEQ multiplex PCR; TCRdb's copy has only in-frame clones and leaves some out. The sample has 150,000 to 200,000 clones; about 94% are singletons. V was shortened by 4 bases and J by 5 bases, with 15 bases between the two germline ends. The germline V gene has CDR1 SGHRS and CDR2 YFSETQ. The CDR3 runs to 15 residues. The sequenced sample consisted of blood. V and J are TRBV5-1 and TRBJ2-2, with D possibly matching TRBD1 (6 bases). This TCR was recovered from a woman between 35 and 50 years old in good health. CDR3 nucleotide sequence: TGCGCCAGCAGCAGGACCAGGGGAGCGACCGGGGAGCTGTTTTTT. Translated, it gives CASSRTRGATGELFF.